This TCR beta chain is drawn from a study of vaccination and CD4 T cells after COVID-19. The wider study: Samples after vaccination came a median roughly eleven weeks past dose two, ranging 14 to 241.

At the Johns Hopkins FTIC core, DNA taken from cultured CD4+ T cells was sequenced by way of the Oncomine TCR Beta short-read assay. TCRdb independently ran MiXCR on the PCR reads; one entry per CDR3 protein. The data hold around 2,200 distinct CDR3 sequences, with 25% to 30% observed a single time. This clonotype was detected a few times. Antigen: not known. The CDR3 consists of 15 residues. Trimming took off 4 bases at V and 4 bases at J, with 17 bases between the two ends. The germline V gene has CDR1 SGHNT and CDR2 YYREEE (reference sequence). Regarding treatment: roughly 11-day PBMC culture with coronavirus spike peptide pools or control peptides (ViraFEST assay).

The material was CD4+ T cells from blood, cultured in vitro, obtained after SARS-CoV-2 vaccination. The chain has TRBV5-4 and TRBJ1-2, with TRBD1 as a possible D gene (5 bases). This clonotype was sampled from a human donor who had recovered from COVID-19. CDR3 sequence: CASSHAGGGPYGYTF. CDR3 DNA: TGTGCCAGCAGCCATGCGGGGGGTGGGCCCTATGGCTACACCTTC.